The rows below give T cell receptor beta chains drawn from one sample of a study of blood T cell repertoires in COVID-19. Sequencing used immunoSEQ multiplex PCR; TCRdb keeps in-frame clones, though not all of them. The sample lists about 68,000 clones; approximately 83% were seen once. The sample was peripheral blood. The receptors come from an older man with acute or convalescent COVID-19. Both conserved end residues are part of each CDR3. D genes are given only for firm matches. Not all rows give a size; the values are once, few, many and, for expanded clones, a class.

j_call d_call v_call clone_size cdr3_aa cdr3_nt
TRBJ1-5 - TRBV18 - CASSPNTVSNQPQHF TGTGCCAGCTCACCTAACACCGTTAGCAATCAGCCCCAGCATTTT
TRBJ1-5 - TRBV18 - CASSRREGRNQPQHF TGTGCCAGCTCCCGCCGGGAAGGGCGCAATCAGCCCCAGCATTTT
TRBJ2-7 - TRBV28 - CASSFEGQEPYEQYF TGTGCCAGCAGTTTTGAGGGACAAGAGCCCTACGAGCAGTACTTC
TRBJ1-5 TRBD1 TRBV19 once CASISTGGVGQPQHF TGTGCCAGTATCTCTACAGGGGGGGTCGGGCAGCCCCAGCATTTT
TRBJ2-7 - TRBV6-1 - CASSEFQRDTPNF TGTGCCAGCAGTGAATTTCAGCGGGACACGCCGAACTTC
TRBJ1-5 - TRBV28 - CAIGRTSSNQPQHF TGTGCCATCGGGAGGACCAGTAGCAATCAGCCCCAGCATTTT
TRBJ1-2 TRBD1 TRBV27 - CASRRQGPYGYTF TGTGCCAGCAGACGACAGGGGCCCTATGGCTACACCTTC
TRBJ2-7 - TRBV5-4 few CASSTRSGTYEQYF TGTGCCAGCAGCACCCGGTCAGGGACCTACGAGCAGTACTTC
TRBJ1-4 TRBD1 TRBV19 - CASSIQQGPDEKLFF TGTGCCAGTAGTATCCAACAGGGGCCTGATGAAAAACTGTTTTTT
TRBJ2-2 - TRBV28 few CASSLAGELFF TGTGCCAGCAGTTTAGCGGGGGAGCTGTTTTTT
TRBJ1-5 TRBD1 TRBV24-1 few CATSDSRQGYGQPQHF TGTGCCACCAGTGATTCCAGACAGGGGTATGGTCAGCCCCAGCATTTT
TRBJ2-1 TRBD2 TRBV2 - CASRPTSGTDPTYNEQFF TGTGCCAGCAGGCCGACTAGCGGGACCGACCCTACCTACAATGAGCAGTTCTTC
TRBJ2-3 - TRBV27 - CAIIAAGTDTQYF TGTGCCATAATAGCGGCGGGCACAGATACGCAGTATTTT
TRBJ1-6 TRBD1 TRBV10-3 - CAISQTGEYSPLHF TGTGCCATCAGTCAGACAGGGGAATATTCACCCCTCCACTTT
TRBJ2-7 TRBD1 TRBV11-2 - CASSSGGESGEQYF TGTGCCAGCAGCTCAGGGGGCGAGTCCGGCGAGCAGTACTTC
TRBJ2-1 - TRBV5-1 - CASSSPDIYNEQFF TGCGCCAGCAGCTCCCCGGACATATACAATGAGCAGTTCTTC
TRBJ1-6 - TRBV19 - CASKTGGHNSPLHF TGTGCCAGTAAAACGGGCGGGCATAATTCACCCCTCCACTTT
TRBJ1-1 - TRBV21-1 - CASSKGGVEGNTEAFF TGTGCCAGCAGCAAAGGCGGTGTGGAGGGTAACACTGAAGCTTTCTTT
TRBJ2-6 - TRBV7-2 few CASSLPVGSGANVLTF TGTGCCAGCAGCTTGCCAGTTGGCTCTGGGGCCAACGTCCTGACTTTC
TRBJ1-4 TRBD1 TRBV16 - CASSSLGQANEKLFF TGTGCCAGCAGCTCATTGGGACAGGCTAATGAAAAACTGTTTTTT
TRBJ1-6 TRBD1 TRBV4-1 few CASSHPPGQGGSPLHF TGCGCCAGCAGCCACCCCCCGGGACAGGGGGGCTCACCCCTCCACTTT
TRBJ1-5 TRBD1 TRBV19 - CASSAGTGGYQPQHF TGTGCCAGTAGTGCCGGGACAGGGGGCTATCAGCCCCAGCATTTT
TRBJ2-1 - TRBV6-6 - CASSPGPRANEQFF TGTGCCAGCAGTCCGGGCCCCAGGGCCAATGAGCAGTTCTTC
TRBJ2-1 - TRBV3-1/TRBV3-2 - CASSQAGYEQFF TGTGCCAGCAGCCAAGCAGGGTATGAGCAGTTCTTC
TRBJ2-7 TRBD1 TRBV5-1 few CASSQSGTGSYEQYF TGCGCCAGCAGCCAGTCCGGGACAGGGTCTTACGAGCAGTACTTC
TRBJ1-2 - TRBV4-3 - CASSQAPGLRSYTF TGCGCCAGCAGCCAAGCGCCAGGACTTAGGAGCTACACCTTC
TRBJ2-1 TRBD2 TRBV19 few CASTPGTSGTYNEQFF TGTGCCAGTACCCCGGGGACTAGCGGGACCTACAATGAGCAGTTCTTC
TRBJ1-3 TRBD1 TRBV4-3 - CASSQGGQAGNTIYF TGCGCCAGCAGCCAGGGAGGACAGGCTGGAAACACCATATATTTT
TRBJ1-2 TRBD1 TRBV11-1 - CASSFDRDALYGYTF TGTGCCAGCAGCTTCGACAGGGACGCTCTCTATGGCTACACCTTC
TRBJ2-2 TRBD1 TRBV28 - CASTPGQDTGELFF TGTGCCAGCACCCCGGGACAGGACACCGGGGAGCTGTTTTTT
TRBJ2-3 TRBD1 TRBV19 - CASSIGQGRDTQYF TGTGCCAGTAGCATTGGACAGGGGAGAGATACGCAGTATTTT
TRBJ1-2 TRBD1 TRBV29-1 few CSVEPGGGYTF TGCAGCGTTGAACCAGGGGGAGGCTACACCTTC
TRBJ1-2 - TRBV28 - CATSLSGRGRGVSNYGYTF TGTGCCACCAGTTTATCGGGGCGGGGGCGGGGGGTATCTAACTATGGCTACACCTTC
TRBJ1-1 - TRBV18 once CASSFEENTEAFF TGTGCCAGCTCTTTTGAGGAGAACACTGAAGCTTTCTTT
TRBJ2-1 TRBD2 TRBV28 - CASTGGSYNEQFF TGTGCCAGCACCGGCGGGAGCTACAATGAGCAGTTCTTC
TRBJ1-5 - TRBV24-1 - CATSRNSNQPQHF TGTGCCACCAGCAGGAATAGCAATCAGCCCCAGCATTTT
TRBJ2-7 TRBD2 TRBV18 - CASSRAAGLYEQYF TGTGCCAGCTCCCGAGCGGCGGGACTATACGAGCAGTACTTC
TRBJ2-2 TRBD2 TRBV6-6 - CATSGVNTGELFF TGTGCCACTAGCGGTGTAAACACCGGGGAGCTGTTTTTT
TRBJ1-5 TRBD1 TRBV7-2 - CASSFATGVGNQPQHF TGTGCCAGCAGCTTCGCCACAGGGGTCGGCAATCAGCCCCAGCATTTT
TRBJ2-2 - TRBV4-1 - CASSQVRSAGELFF TGCGCCAGCAGCCAAGTCCGGTCGGCCGGGGAGCTGTTTTTT
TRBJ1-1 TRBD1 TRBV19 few CASSQGQPTEAFF TGTGCCAGTAGCCAGGGACAGCCGACCGAAGCTTTCTTT
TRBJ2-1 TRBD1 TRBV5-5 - CASSRDRVDEQFF TGTGCCAGCAGCCGGGACAGGGTAGATGAGCAGTTCTTC
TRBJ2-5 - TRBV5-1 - CASSTGPGTQETQYF TGCGCCAGCAGCACGGGTCCAGGGACTCAAGAGACCCAGTACTTC
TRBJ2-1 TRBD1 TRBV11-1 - CASSPRTGGSEQFF TGTGCCAGCAGCCCGCGGACAGGGGGCAGTGAGCAGTTCTTC
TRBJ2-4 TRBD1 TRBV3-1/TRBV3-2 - CASSLVGGQDLLAKNIQYF TGTGCCAGCAGCTTAGTCGGGGGACAGGACCTGTTAGCCAAAAACATTCAGTACTTC